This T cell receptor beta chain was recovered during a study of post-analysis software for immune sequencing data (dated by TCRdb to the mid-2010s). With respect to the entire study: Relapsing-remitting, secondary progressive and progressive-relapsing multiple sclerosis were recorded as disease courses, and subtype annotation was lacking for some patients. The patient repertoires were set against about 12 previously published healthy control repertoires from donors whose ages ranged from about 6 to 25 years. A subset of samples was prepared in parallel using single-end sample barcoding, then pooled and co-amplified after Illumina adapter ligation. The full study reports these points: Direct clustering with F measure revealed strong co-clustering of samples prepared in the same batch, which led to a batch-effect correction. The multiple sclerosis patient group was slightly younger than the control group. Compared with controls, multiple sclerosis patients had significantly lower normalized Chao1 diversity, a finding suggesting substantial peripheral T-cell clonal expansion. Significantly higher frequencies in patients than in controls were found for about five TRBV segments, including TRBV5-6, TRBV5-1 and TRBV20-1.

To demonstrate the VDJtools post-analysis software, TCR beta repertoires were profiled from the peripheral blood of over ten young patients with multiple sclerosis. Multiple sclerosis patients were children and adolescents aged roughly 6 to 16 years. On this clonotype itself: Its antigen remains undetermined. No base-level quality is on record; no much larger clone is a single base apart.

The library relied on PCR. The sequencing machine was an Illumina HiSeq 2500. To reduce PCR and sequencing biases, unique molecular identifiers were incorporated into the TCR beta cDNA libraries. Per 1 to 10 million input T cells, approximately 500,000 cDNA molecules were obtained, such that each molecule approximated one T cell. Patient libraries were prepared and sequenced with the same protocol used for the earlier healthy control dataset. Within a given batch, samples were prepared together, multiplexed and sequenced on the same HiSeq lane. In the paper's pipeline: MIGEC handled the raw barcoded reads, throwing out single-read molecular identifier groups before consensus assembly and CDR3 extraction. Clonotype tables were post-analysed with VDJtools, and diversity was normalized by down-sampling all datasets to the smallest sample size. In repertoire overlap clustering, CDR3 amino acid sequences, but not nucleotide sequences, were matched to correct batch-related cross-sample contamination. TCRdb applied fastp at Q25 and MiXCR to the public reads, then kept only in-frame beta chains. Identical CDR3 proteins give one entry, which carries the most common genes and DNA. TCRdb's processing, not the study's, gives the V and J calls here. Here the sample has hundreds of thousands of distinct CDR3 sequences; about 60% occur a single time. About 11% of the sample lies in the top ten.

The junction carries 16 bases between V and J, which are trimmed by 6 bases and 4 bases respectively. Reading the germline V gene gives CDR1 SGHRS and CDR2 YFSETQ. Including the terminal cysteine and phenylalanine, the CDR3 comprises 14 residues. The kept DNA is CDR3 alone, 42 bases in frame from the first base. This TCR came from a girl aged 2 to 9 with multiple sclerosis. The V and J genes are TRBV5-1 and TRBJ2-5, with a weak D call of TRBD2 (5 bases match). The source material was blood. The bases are TGCGCCAGCATACCGGGATTGGGCCGAGAGACCCAGTACTTC. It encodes CASIPGLGRETQYF.